This TCR beta chain was identified during a study of Ad26.COV2.S vaccination and SARS-CoV-2 variants. The treatment here: 19 received Ad26.COV2.S at low or high dose, single or two shots; roughly 5 received placebo; per-sample allocation not given. The samples date from day 63 after the first vaccine or placebo injection. CDR3 length equals 15 residues. The trim removed 6 bases at V and 2 bases at J, leaving 7 bases unmatched. Germline CDR1 MDHEN, CDR2 SYDVKM. The data were produced by immunoSEQ multiplex PCR, yet TCRdb's version contains in-frame clones alone and is incomplete. The table shows more than 300,000 clones, with approximately 80% occurring only once.

The sequencing used peripheral blood, collected in a trial of Ad26.COV2.S vaccine versus placebo. This receptor was taken from a person between 18 and 65 years old who received the Ad26.COV2.S COVID-19 vaccine or a placebo. This rearrangement joins TRBV28 to TRBJ2-3; TRBD1 agrees at 8 bases. In nucleotides, the CDR3 is TGTGCCAGCAGCCGCGGACAGGGACTCACAGATACGCAGTATTTT. Its protein is CASSRGQGLTDTQYF. Full variable domain (outside the CDR3, taken from reference TRBV28 and TRBJ2-3): DVKVTQSSRYLVKRTGEKVFLECVQDMDHENMFWYRQDPGLGLRLIYFSYDVKMKEKGDIPEGYSVSREKKERFSLILESASTNQTSMYLCASSRGQGLTDTQYFGPGTRLTVL.